This T cell receptor beta chain originates from a study of liver allograft versus peripheral blood T cells. Study overall: Transplanted-liver T cell receptor repertoires were compared with recipients' peripheral blood repertoires. Broader study findings: Repertoires of T cell receptors that resided inside liver allografts reportedly differed from those in peripheral blood.

In this sample, this clonotype is medium-sized (0.01 to 0.1%). Its target is unknown. TCRdb independently ran MiXCR on the reads; one entry per CDR3 protein. This table has 6,500 to 9,500 distinct CDR3 sequences, about 18% appearing once. Germline V gene sequence: CDR1 LNHNV, CDR2 YYDKDF (reference sequence). This CDR3 has 16 amino acids. V lost 0 bases, J lost 4 bases, and 15 bases lay in between. The rearrangement joins TRBV15 to TRBJ1-2; D is uncertain. The TCR comes from a human patient who had a liver transplant. Some T cells may possibly be graft donor cells. CDR3 sequence: CATSRDRKGVSYGYTF. As DNA, the CDR3 is TGTGCCACCAGCAGAGATCGGAAGGGAGTGAGCTATGGCTACACCTTC.